This T cell receptor (beta chain) was recorded in a study of radiotherapy plus CTLA-4 blockade in lung cancer. Study details: Around 18% of enrolled patients responded objectively, and over 30% had disease control.

This table comes from immunoSEQ multiplex PCR, and its TCRdb copy is limited to in-frame clones, with some not included. Of about 77,000 clones listed, just under 75% were seen once; the top ten hold over 9%. Germline V lookup: CDR1 LNHDA, CDR2 SQIVND (reference sequence). Losses at the gene ends were 4 bases for V and 14 bases for J; bases not matched to a gene: 14. This CDR3 contains 16 residues. The J gene is TRBJ2-3, the V gene TRBV19; TRBD2 aligns across 14 bases. The TCR comes from a human donor with non-small cell lung cancer whose response to radiotherapy plus ipilimumab could not be evaluated. Specimen: peripheral blood, collected from a patient treated with radiotherapy plus ipilimumab. DNA for the CDR3: TGTGCCAGTAGTACCTCAGCCGGGACTAGCGGGAGCCTTACGTATTTT. This sequence encodes CASSTSAGTSGSLTYF.